This is a list of T cell receptor beta chains from one sample in a study of Ad26.COV2.S vaccination and SARS-CoV-2 variants. Method: immunoSEQ multiplex PCR; TCRdb's copy keeps in-frame clones and lacks some. The sample has about 370,000 clones, 89% seen once; the top ten hold around 1.8%. The material was peripheral blood, obtained in a trial of Ad26.COV2.S vaccine versus placebo. The receptors come from a person between 18 and 59 years old who received the Ad26.COV2.S COVID-19 vaccine or a placebo. The CDR3 runs from the conserved cysteine through the conserved F or W. The order of the fields is clone size, V gene, J gene, D gene, CDR3 DNA, CDR3 protein. D genes are given only for firm matches. Clone size is stated in some rows and not others, as once, few, many or a class when expanded.

abundance: NA; v_gene: TRBV28; j_gene: TRBJ1-3; d_gene: NA; CDR3nt: TGTGCCAGCAGCACCACAGGGACTAGTGGAAACACCATATATTTT; CDR3aa: CASSTTGTSGNTIYF
abundance: NA; v_gene: TRBV18; j_gene: TRBJ2-1; d_gene: TRBD2; CDR3nt: TGTGCCAGCTCACCTACCGGGACTAGCGGGTACAATGAGCAGTTCTTC; CDR3aa: CASSPTGTSGYNEQFF
abundance: NA; v_gene: TRBV27; j_gene: TRBJ2-7; d_gene: NA; CDR3nt: TGTGCCAGCAGTTTATCCTCGGATAAGCGGACCCCCTACGAGCAGTACTTC; CDR3aa: CASSLSSDKRTPYEQYF
abundance: NA; v_gene: TRBV20-1; j_gene: TRBJ2-3; d_gene: NA; CDR3nt: TGCAGTGCTAGTATCCCAGAGCGGGGCACAGATACGCAGTATTTT; CDR3aa: CSASIPERGTDTQYF
abundance: NA; v_gene: TRBV6-5; j_gene: TRBJ1-4; d_gene: TRBD1; CDR3nt: TGTGCCACCAAGACAGGGACTAATGAAAAACTGTTTTTT; CDR3aa: CATKTGTNEKLFF
abundance: once; v_gene: TRBV27; j_gene: TRBJ2-1; d_gene: TRBD1; CDR3nt: TGTGCCAGCAGTTTAGTGGGACAGCCGACTATTTCCTACAATGAGCAGTTCTTC; CDR3aa: CASSLVGQPTISYNEQFF
abundance: NA; v_gene: TRBV10-3; j_gene: TRBJ2-1; d_gene: NA; CDR3nt: TGTGCCATCAGTGCTCCCCGGGGACTGAACAATGAGCAGTTCTTC; CDR3aa: CAISAPRGLNNEQFF
abundance: NA; v_gene: TRBV28; j_gene: TRBJ2-1; d_gene: TRBD2; CDR3nt: TGTGCCAGCAGTTTAATTAGCGGGAGGGGAGAGTTCTTC; CDR3aa: CASSLISGRGEFF
abundance: NA; v_gene: TRBV28; j_gene: TRBJ1-2; d_gene: NA; CDR3nt: TGTGCCAGCAGTTTGGGCAGGACCTATTTGGGCTACACCTTC; CDR3aa: CASSLGRTYLGYTF
abundance: NA; v_gene: TRBV2; j_gene: TRBJ1-2; d_gene: NA; CDR3nt: TGTGCCAGCAGTGACCAAGTCCAGTATGGCTACACCTTC; CDR3aa: CASSDQVQYGYTF
abundance: NA; v_gene: TRBV7-7; j_gene: TRBJ2-5; d_gene: NA; CDR3nt: TGTGCCAGCAGTCGAGGGGGCGGGAGTCAGGGAGAGACCCAGTACTTC; CDR3aa: CASSRGGGSQGETQYF
abundance: NA; v_gene: TRBV5-4; j_gene: TRBJ1-6; d_gene: NA; CDR3nt: TGTGCCAGCAGCTCCTCGGGGGGGAGGGCTTCACCCCTCCACTTT; CDR3aa: CASSSSGGRASPLHF
abundance: once; v_gene: TRBV2; j_gene: TRBJ2-3; d_gene: NA; CDR3nt: TGTGCCAGCAGTGTCCCAGTTAGGGGAGGCACAGATACGCAGTATTTT; CDR3aa: CASSVPVRGGTDTQYF
abundance: NA; v_gene: TRBV30; j_gene: TRBJ1-5; d_gene: TRBD1; CDR3nt: TGTGCCTGGAACAGGGGGGCCTTGGCCCAGCATTTT; CDR3aa: CAWNRGALAQHF
abundance: NA; v_gene: TRBV5-1; j_gene: TRBJ2-5; d_gene: NA; CDR3nt: TGCGCCAGCAGCTTGTCAGGTGTCAAAGAGACCCAGTACTTC; CDR3aa: CASSLSGVKETQYF
abundance: NA; v_gene: TRBV9; j_gene: TRBJ2-1; d_gene: NA; CDR3nt: TGTGCCAGCAGCCCAGGTGGCGGGGTGGACAATGAGCAGTTCTTC; CDR3aa: CASSPGGGVDNEQFF
abundance: NA; v_gene: TRBV6-5; j_gene: TRBJ2-5; d_gene: TRBD1; CDR3nt: TGTGCCAGCGCAACCGGGACAGCTGCGGGCCAGTACTTC; CDR3aa: CASATGTAAGQYF
abundance: NA; v_gene: TRBV9; j_gene: TRBJ2-1; d_gene: TRBD2; CDR3nt: TGTGCCAGCAGCGTAGAGGCTAGCGGGACCTACAATGAGCAGTTCTTC; CDR3aa: CASSVEASGTYNEQFF
abundance: NA; v_gene: TRBV5-1; j_gene: TRBJ2-7; d_gene: TRBD2; CDR3nt: TGCGCCAGCAGCTCCCGCATAGCGGGAGGGCCCAACGAGCAGTACTTC; CDR3aa: CASSSRIAGGPNEQYF
abundance: NA; v_gene: TRBV7-9; j_gene: TRBJ2-3; d_gene: NA; CDR3nt: TGTGCCAGCAGCACCGGGACATTAAGCACAGATACGCAGTATTTT; CDR3aa: CASSTGTLSTDTQYF
abundance: NA; v_gene: TRBV30; j_gene: TRBJ2-7; d_gene: TRBD1; CDR3nt: TGTGCCTGGAGTGTACAGGGGGCTAGGTCCTACGAGCAGTACTTC; CDR3aa: CAWSVQGARSYEQYF
abundance: NA; v_gene: TRBV5-1; j_gene: TRBJ2-7; d_gene: TRBD1; CDR3nt: TGCGCCAGCAGCCCCCGACAGGGGTCCTACGAGCAGTACTTC; CDR3aa: CASSPRQGSYEQYF
abundance: NA; v_gene: TRBV7-2; j_gene: TRBJ2-1; d_gene: NA; CDR3nt: TGTGCCAGCAGCTTAGGGAGGACTCGGAATGAGCAGTTCTTC; CDR3aa: CASSLGRTRNEQFF
abundance: NA; v_gene: TRBV19; j_gene: TRBJ2-4; d_gene: TRBD1; CDR3nt: TGTGCCAGCTTCGACAGGGACAAAAACATTCAGTACTTC; CDR3aa: CASFDRDKNIQYF
abundance: NA; v_gene: TRBV27; j_gene: TRBJ2-7; d_gene: TRBD2; CDR3nt: TGTGCAACCCTCCCCCTAGCGGGAAACGAGCAGTACTTC; CDR3aa: CATLPLAGNEQYF
abundance: NA; v_gene: TRBV21-1; j_gene: TRBJ1-1; d_gene: NA; CDR3nt: TGTGCCAGCAGCGCATGTGGGTGGGCCACTGAAGCTTTCTTT; CDR3aa: CASSACGWATEAFF
abundance: NA; v_gene: TRBV5-4; j_gene: TRBJ1-1; d_gene: NA; CDR3nt: TGTGCCAGCAGCTTAGGGGGGCGGGACACTGAAGCTTTCTTT; CDR3aa: CASSLGGRDTEAFF
abundance: NA; v_gene: TRBV19; j_gene: TRBJ1-4; d_gene: TRBD1; CDR3nt: TGTGCCAGTAGTACCTCCCGGACAGGGATGGGAAATGAAAAACTGTTTTTT; CDR3aa: CASSTSRTGMGNEKLFF
abundance: NA; v_gene: TRBV7-6; j_gene: TRBJ1-1; d_gene: NA; CDR3nt: TGTGCCAGCAGCTCCGGTCCCCCCATGACGGCTTTCTTT; CDR3aa: CASSSGPPMTAFF
abundance: NA; v_gene: TRBV28; j_gene: TRBJ2-1; d_gene: TRBD2; CDR3nt: TGTGCCAGCAGCCTAGGGACAGGCCTAGCGGGAGGGATCTCCAATGAGCAGTTCTTC; CDR3aa: CASSLGTGLAGGISNEQFF
abundance: NA; v_gene: TRBV7-9; j_gene: TRBJ2-1; d_gene: TRBD1; CDR3nt: TGTGCCAGCAGTTGGACCGGGACAGGGGATTACAATGAGCAGTTCTTC; CDR3aa: CASSWTGTGDYNEQFF
abundance: NA; v_gene: TRBV5-1; j_gene: TRBJ2-2; d_gene: NA; CDR3nt: TGCGCCAGCAGCGAAAAGAACACCGGGGAGCTGTTTTTT; CDR3aa: CASSEKNTGELFF
abundance: NA; v_gene: TRBV10-2; j_gene: TRBJ2-7; d_gene: TRBD1; CDR3nt: TGCGCCAGCAGGGACAGGGTCTACGAGCAGTACTTC; CDR3aa: CASRDRVYEQYF
abundance: NA; v_gene: TRBV6-6; j_gene: TRBJ2-7; d_gene: TRBD2; CDR3nt: TGTGCCAGCAGAGGACTAGCGGGAGACGAGCAGTACTTC; CDR3aa: CASRGLAGDEQYF
abundance: NA; v_gene: TRBV3-1/TRBV3-2; j_gene: TRBJ2-1; d_gene: NA; CDR3nt: TGTGCCAGCAAGCCGGGGCAAGGTCCCTACAATGAGCAGTTCTTC; CDR3aa: CASKPGQGPYNEQFF
abundance: NA; v_gene: TRBV7-9; j_gene: TRBJ2-7; d_gene: NA; CDR3nt: TGTGCCAGCAGCGGACACAACTACGAGCAGTACTTC; CDR3aa: CASSGHNYEQYF
abundance: NA; v_gene: TRBV28; j_gene: TRBJ2-1; d_gene: TRBD2; CDR3nt: TGTGCCAGCAGTTCCCCGGGACTAGCGGGGGGATTAAGCTCCTACAATGAGCAGTTCTTC; CDR3aa: CASSSPGLAGGLSSYNEQFF
abundance: NA; v_gene: TRBV27; j_gene: TRBJ2-3; d_gene: TRBD2; CDR3nt: TGTGCCAGCAGTTTACAGGGACTAGCGGGAACGGATACGCAGTATTTT; CDR3aa: CASSLQGLAGTDTQYF
abundance: NA; v_gene: TRBV9; j_gene: TRBJ1-4; d_gene: NA; CDR3nt: TGTGCCAGCAGCGTAGGGCCACGTGGGAATGAAAAACTGTTTTTT; CDR3aa: CASSVGPRGNEKLFF
abundance: NA; v_gene: TRBV5-4; j_gene: TRBJ2-7; d_gene: TRBD2; CDR3nt: TGTGCCAGCAGCTTGGATGGGCGGGAGGGCCAAGACTTC; CDR3aa: CASSLDGREGQDF
abundance: NA; v_gene: TRBV7-2; j_gene: TRBJ2-1; d_gene: TRBD2; CDR3nt: TGTGCCAGCAGTCGAATCGGGACTAGTGTCGATGAGCAGTTCTTC; CDR3aa: CASSRIGTSVDEQFF
abundance: NA; v_gene: TRBV6-2/TRBV6-3; j_gene: TRBJ1-6; d_gene: NA; CDR3nt: TGTGCCAGCAGCCCTACAGGGAGCTCCTATAATTCACCCCTCCACTTT; CDR3aa: CASSPTGSSYNSPLHF
abundance: once; v_gene: TRBV9; j_gene: TRBJ2-5; d_gene: NA; CDR3nt: TGTGCCAGCAGCGTAAGTGGTAGCAGCCAAGAGACCCAGTACTTC; CDR3aa: CASSVSGSSQETQYF
abundance: NA; v_gene: TRBV6-2/TRBV6-3; j_gene: TRBJ2-7; d_gene: NA; CDR3nt: TGTGCCAGCAGTTATCGCCAGCCCACCTACGAGCAGTACTTC; CDR3aa: CASSYRQPTYEQYF
abundance: NA; v_gene: TRBV2; j_gene: TRBJ1-5; d_gene: NA; CDR3nt: TGTGCCAGCAGGGGGTTGGTGGGGAATCAGCCCCAGCATTTT; CDR3aa: CASRGLVGNQPQHF
abundance: NA; v_gene: TRBV18; j_gene: TRBJ2-4; d_gene: TRBD1; CDR3nt: TGTGCCAGCTCACCGTTATCCCAGGGGGCCGGAATTCATGACATTCAGTACTTC; CDR3aa: CASSPLSQGAGIHDIQYF
abundance: NA; v_gene: TRBV4-2; j_gene: TRBJ2-5; d_gene: TRBD2; CDR3nt: TGTGCCAGCAGCCAAGGACTAGCGGGTTCGTACCAAGAGACCCAGTACTTC; CDR3aa: CASSQGLAGSYQETQYF
abundance: NA; v_gene: TRBV27; j_gene: TRBJ2-5; d_gene: TRBD2; CDR3nt: TGTGCCAGCAGTCCGCTACTAGCGGGAGGTGAGACCCAGTACTTC; CDR3aa: CASSPLLAGGETQYF
abundance: NA; v_gene: TRBV10-2; j_gene: TRBJ2-1; d_gene: TRBD2; CDR3nt: TGCGCCAGCACTCAGCTAGCGGGAGTTTATCATGAGCAGTTCTTC; CDR3aa: CASTQLAGVYHEQFF
abundance: NA; v_gene: TRBV5-1; j_gene: TRBJ2-5; d_gene: TRBD1; CDR3nt: TGCGCCAGCAGCTTGGATACCGGGACAGTCGAGACCCAGTACTTC; CDR3aa: CASSLDTGTVETQYF
abundance: NA; v_gene: TRBV3-1/TRBV3-2; j_gene: TRBJ2-5; d_gene: NA; CDR3nt: TGTGCCAGCAGCCAAGATCGGGCGGAACCTCAAGAGACCCAGTACTTC; CDR3aa: CASSQDRAEPQETQYF
abundance: few; v_gene: TRBV21-1; j_gene: TRBJ1-4; d_gene: NA; CDR3nt: TGTGCCACCTACAGGGCCGCCAGGGTCCCTAATGAAAAACTGTTTTTT; CDR3aa: CATYRAARVPNEKLFF